This TCR beta chain was retrieved from a study of cytotoxic CD8 clonotypes in ibrutinib-treated CLL. Using immunoSEQ multiplex PCR, the repertoire was profiled, and TCRdb retains in-frame clones only, with some absent. The sample comprises under 200,000 clones, about 84% of which are singletons, and about 4.5% rests with the top ten. V shed 2 bases and J shed 8 bases, with 12 bases lying between them. Germline CDR1 reads WSHSY; CDR2 reads SAAADI. This CDR3 is 13 amino acids long. The chain is built from TRBV10-2 and TRBJ1-2; D unresolved. The specimen comprised PBMCs, sampled after 24 months of ibrutinib treatment. This receptor was taken from a human donor with chronic lymphocytic leukemia. CDR3 nucleotide sequence: TGCGCCAGCAGTGAGCCCAGCGGTGAGGGCTACACCTTC. Translating it yields CASSEPSGEGYTF.